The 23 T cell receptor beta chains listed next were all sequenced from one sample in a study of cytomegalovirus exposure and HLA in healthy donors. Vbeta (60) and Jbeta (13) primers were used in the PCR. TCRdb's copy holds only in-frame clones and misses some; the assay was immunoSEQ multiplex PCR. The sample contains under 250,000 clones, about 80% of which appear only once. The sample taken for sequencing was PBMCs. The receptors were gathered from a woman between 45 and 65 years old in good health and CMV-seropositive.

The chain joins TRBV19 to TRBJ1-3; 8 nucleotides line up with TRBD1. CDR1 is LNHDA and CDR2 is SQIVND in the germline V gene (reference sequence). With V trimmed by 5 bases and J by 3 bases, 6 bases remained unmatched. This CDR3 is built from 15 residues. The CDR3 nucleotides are TGTGCCAGTAGTCGGACAGGGAATTATGGAAACACCATATATTTT. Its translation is CASSRTGNYGNTIYF.

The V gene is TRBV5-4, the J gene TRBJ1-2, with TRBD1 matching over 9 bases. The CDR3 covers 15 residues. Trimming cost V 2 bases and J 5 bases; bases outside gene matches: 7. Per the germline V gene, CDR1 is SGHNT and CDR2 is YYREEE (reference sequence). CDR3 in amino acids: CASSLVWTGEYGYTF. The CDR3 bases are TGTGCCAGCAGCTTAGTATGGACAGGGGAATATGGCTACACCTTC.

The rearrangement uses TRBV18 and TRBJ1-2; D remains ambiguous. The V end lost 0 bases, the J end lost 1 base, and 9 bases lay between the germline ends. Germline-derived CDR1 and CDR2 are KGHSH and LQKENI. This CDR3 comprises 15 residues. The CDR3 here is CASSPPSGFNYGYTF. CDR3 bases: TGTGCCAGCTCACCACCGTCAGGCTTTAACTATGGCTACACCTTC.

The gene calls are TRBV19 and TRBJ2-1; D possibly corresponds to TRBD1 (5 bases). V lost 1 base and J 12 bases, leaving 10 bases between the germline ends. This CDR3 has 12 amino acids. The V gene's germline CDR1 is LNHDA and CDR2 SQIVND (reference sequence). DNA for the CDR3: TGTGCCAGTAGTATAGGGTGGGGCCGGCAGTTCTTC. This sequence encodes CASSIGWGRQFF.

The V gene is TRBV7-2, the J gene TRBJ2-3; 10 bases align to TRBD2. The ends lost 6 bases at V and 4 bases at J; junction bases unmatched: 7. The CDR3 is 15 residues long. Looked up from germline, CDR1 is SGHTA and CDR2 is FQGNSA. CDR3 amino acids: CASRWASGGSDTQYF. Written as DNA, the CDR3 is TGTGCCAGCAGATGGGCTAGCGGGGGCTCAGATACGCAGTATTTT.

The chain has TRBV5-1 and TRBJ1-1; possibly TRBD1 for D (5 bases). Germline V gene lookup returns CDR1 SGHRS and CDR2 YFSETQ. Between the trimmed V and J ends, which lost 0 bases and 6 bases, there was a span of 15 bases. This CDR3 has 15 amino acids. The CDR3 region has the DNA TGCGCCAGCAGCTTGGGGTGGGGGGGGTTCTCTGAAGCTTTCTTT. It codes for CASSLGWGGFSEAFF.

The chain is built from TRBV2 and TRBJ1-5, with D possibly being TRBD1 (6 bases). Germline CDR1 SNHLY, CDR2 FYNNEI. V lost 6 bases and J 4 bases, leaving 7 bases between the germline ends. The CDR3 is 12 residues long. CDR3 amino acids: CASRTGNQPQHF. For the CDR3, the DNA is TGTGCCAGCAGAACAGGGAATCAGCCCCAGCATTTT.

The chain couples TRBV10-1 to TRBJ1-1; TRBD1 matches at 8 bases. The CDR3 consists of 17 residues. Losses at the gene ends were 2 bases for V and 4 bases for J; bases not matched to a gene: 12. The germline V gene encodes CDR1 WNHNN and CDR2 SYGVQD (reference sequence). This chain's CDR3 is CASSEDRAGGAGTEAFF. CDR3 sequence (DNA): TGCGCCAGCAGTGAGGACAGGGCAGGGGGCGCGGGCACTGAAGCTTTCTTT.

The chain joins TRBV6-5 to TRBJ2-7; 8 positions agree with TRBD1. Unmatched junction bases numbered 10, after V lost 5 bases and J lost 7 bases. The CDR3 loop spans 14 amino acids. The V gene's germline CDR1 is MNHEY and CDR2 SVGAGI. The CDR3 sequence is CASSDGRGPREQYF. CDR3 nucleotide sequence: TGTGCCAGCAGTGATGGCAGGGGGCCTCGGGAGCAGTACTTC.

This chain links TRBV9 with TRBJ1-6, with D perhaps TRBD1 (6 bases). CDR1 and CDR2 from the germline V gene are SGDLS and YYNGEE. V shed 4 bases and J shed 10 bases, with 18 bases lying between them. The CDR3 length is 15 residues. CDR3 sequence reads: CASSILDRFRSPLHF. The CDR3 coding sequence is TGTGCCAGCAGCATCCTCGACAGGTTTCGATCACCCCTCCACTTT.

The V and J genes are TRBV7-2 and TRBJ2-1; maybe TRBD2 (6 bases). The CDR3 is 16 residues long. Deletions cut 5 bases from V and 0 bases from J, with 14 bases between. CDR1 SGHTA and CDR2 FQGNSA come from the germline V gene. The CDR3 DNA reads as TGTGCCAGCAGCCGGGGGTCCGAGAGCTCCTACAATGAGCAGTTCTTC. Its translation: CASSRGSESSYNEQFF. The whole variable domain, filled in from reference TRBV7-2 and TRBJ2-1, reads GAGVSQSPSNKVTEKGKDVELRCDPISGHTALYWYRQSLGQGLEFLIYFQGNSAPDKSGLPSDRFSAERTGGSVSTLTIQRTQQEDSAVYLCASSRGSESSYNEQFFGPGTRLTVL.

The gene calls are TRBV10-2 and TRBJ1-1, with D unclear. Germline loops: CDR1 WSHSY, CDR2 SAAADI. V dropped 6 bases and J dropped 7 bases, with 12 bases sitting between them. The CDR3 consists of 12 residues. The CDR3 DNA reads TGCGCCAGCAGGCGGGGTGAGGTTGAAGCTTTCTTT. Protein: CASRRGEVEAFF.

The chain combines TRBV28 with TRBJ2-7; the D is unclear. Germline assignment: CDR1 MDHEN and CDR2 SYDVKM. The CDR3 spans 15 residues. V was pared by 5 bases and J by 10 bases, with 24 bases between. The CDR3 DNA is TGTGCCAGCAGTCCCCCTAGACTCGCACGGCCGCAACAGTACTTC. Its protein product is CASSPPRLARPQQYF.

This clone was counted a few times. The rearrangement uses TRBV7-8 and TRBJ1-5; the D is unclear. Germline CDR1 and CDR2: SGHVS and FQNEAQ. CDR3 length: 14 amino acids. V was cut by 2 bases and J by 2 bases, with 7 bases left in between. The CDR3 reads CASSLQRGNQPQHF. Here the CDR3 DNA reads TGTGCCAGCAGCTTACAGAGGGGCAATCAGCCCCAGCATTTT.

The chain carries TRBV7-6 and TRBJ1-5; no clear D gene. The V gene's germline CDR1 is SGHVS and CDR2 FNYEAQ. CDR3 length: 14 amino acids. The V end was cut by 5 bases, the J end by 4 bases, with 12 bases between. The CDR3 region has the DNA TGTGCCAGCAGCCCAATTACAGAGAATCAGCCCCAGCATTTT. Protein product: CASSPITENQPQHF.

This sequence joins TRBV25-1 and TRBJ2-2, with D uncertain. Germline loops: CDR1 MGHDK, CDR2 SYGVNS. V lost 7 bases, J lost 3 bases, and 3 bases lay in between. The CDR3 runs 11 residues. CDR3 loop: CASTYTGELFF. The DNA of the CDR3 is TGTGCCAGCACATACACCGGGGAGCTGTTTTTT.

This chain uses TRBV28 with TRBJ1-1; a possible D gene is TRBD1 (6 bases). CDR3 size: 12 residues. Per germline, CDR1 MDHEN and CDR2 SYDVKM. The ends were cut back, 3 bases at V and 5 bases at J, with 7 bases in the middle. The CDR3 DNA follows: TGTGCCAGCAGTTTTAGGGGGACTGAAGCTTTCTTT. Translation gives CASSFRGTEAFF.

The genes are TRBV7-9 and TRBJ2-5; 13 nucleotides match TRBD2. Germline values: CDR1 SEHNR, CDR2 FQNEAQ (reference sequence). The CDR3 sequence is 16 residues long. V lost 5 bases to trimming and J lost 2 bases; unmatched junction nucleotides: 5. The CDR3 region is CASSPTSGGPQETQYF. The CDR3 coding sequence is TGTGCCAGCAGCCCGACTAGCGGGGGGCCTCAAGAGACCCAGTACTTC. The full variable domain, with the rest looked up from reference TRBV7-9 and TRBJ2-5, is DTGVSQNPRHKITKRGQNVTFRCDPISEHNRLYWYRQTLGQGPEFLTYFQNEAQLEKSRLLSDRFSAERPKGSFSTLEIQRTEQGDSAMYLCASSPTSGGPQETQYFGPGTRLLVL.

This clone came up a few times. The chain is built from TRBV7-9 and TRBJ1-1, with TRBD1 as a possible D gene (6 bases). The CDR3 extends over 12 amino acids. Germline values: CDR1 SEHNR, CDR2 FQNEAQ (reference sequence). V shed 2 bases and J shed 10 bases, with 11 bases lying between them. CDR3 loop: CASSLSTGSAFF. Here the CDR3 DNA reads TGTGCCAGCAGCTTATCAACAGGGTCAGCTTTCTTT.

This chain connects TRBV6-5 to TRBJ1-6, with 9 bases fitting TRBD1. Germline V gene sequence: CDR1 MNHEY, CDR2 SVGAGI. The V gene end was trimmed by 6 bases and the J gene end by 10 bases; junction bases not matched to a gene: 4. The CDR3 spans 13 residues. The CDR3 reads CASSTDRGSPLHF. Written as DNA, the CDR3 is TGTGCCAGCAGCACGGACAGGGGCTCACCCCTCCACTTT.

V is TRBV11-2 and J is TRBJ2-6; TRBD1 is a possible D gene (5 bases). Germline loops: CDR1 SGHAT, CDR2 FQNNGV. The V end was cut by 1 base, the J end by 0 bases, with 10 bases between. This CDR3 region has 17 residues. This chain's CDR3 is CASSLAAGRSGANVLTF. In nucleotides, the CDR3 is TGTGCCAGCAGCTTAGCGGCAGGGCGCTCTGGGGCCAACGTCCTGACTTTC.

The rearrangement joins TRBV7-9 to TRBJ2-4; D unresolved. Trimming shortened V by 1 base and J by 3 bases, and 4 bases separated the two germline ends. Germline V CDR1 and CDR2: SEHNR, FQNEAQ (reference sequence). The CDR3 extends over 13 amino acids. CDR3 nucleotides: TGTGCCAGCAGCTTAGACTTCAAAAACATTCAGTACTTC. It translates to CASSLDFKNIQYF. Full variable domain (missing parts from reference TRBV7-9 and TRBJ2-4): DTGVSQNPRHKITKRGQNVTFRCDPISEHNRLYWYRQTLGQGPEFLTYFQNEAQLEKSRLLSDRFSAERPKGSFSTLEIQRTEQGDSAMYLCASSLDFKNIQYFGAGTRLSVL.

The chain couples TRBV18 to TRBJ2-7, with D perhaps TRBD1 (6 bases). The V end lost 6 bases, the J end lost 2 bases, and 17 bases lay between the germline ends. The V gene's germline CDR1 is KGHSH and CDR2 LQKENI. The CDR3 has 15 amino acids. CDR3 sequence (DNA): TGTGCCAGCTCGTTTACAGGGTATAATCCCTACGAGCAGTACTTC. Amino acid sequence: CASSFTGYNPYEQYF.